This is a list of T cell receptor beta chains from one sample in a study of T cell changes during pregnancy in multiple sclerosis. The table came from immunoSEQ multiplex PCR; TCRdb's copy has only in-frame clones and leaves some out. In the table there are over 50,000 clones, around nine tenths of which are singletons. Sequenced here: peripheral blood, sampled after pregnancy. The receptors derive from a female donor with multiple sclerosis, enrolled in a pregnancy study. Each CDR3 is given with its conserved first and last residue. D genes are given only for firm matches. Clone size is given for some rows only: seen once, a few or many times, or a class if the clone is expanded.

CDR3aa: CASIQGNGYTF; CDR3nt: TGTGCCAGCATTCAGGGGAATGGCTACACCTTC; len: 11; v_gene: TRBV6-1; abundance: NA; d_gene: NA; j_gene: TRBJ1-2
CDR3aa: CASIVGSPKSGVDNSPLHF; CDR3nt: TGTGCCAGCATTGTGGGGAGCCCCAAATCCGGCGTGGATAATTCACCCCTCCACTTT; len: 19; v_gene: TRBV9; abundance: NA; d_gene: NA; j_gene: TRBJ1-6
CDR3aa: CASSDPGGAGANVLTF; CDR3nt: TGTGCCAGCAGCGACCCAGGGGGCGCTGGGGCCAACGTCCTGACTTTC; len: 16; v_gene: TRBV2; abundance: NA; d_gene: TRBD1; j_gene: TRBJ2-6
CDR3aa: CASGQSKGVEQFF; CDR3nt: TGTGCCAGCGGGCAGTCAAAGGGGGTAGAGCAGTTCTTC; len: 13; v_gene: TRBV7-2; abundance: NA; d_gene: NA; j_gene: TRBJ2-1
CDR3aa: CASSELDQGNAKNIQYF; CDR3nt: TGTGCCAGCAGCGAATTGGACCAGGGGAACGCCAAAAACATTCAGTACTTC; len: 17; v_gene: TRBV21-1; abundance: NA; d_gene: NA; j_gene: TRBJ2-4
CDR3aa: CASEVPSGLAGPGEQYF; CDR3nt: TGTGCCTCCGAGGTCCCATCGGGGTTAGCGGGGCCTGGCGAGCAGTACTTC; len: 17; v_gene: TRBV28; abundance: few; d_gene: TRBD2; j_gene: TRBJ2-7
CDR3aa: CASSDTSGGNEQFF; CDR3nt: TGTGCCAGCAGTGACACTAGCGGGGGCAATGAGCAGTTCTTC; len: 14; v_gene: TRBV6-4; abundance: NA; d_gene: TRBD2; j_gene: TRBJ2-1
CDR3aa: CAISEAGQGGEKLFF; CDR3nt: TGTGCCATCAGTGAGGCAGGACAGGGGGGTGAAAAACTGTTTTTT; len: 15; v_gene: TRBV10-3; abundance: once; d_gene: TRBD1; j_gene: TRBJ1-4
CDR3aa: CASSVGQGLDRGEQFF; CDR3nt: TGTGCCAGCAGCGTGGGACAGGGACTGGACAGAGGCGAGCAGTTCTTC; len: 16; v_gene: TRBV9; abundance: NA; d_gene: TRBD1; j_gene: TRBJ2-1
CDR3aa: CASSSQGANYGYTF; CDR3nt: TGTGCCAGCAGCTCACAGGGGGCGAACTATGGCTACACCTTC; len: 14; v_gene: TRBV7-8; abundance: NA; d_gene: TRBD1; j_gene: TRBJ1-2
CDR3aa: CASSLDSGVPTKTQYF; CDR3nt: TGCGCCAGCAGCTTGGATTCGGGGGTACCGACTAAGACCCAGTACTTC; len: 16; v_gene: TRBV5-1; abundance: NA; d_gene: NA; j_gene: TRBJ2-5
CDR3aa: CAWGQTFYGYTF; CDR3nt: TGTGCCTGGGGACAGACCTTCTATGGCTACACCTTC; len: 12; v_gene: TRBV30; abundance: NA; d_gene: NA; j_gene: TRBJ1-2
CDR3aa: CASSPRADQGETQYF; CDR3nt: TGCGCCAGCAGCCCAAGGGCAGACCAGGGGGAGACCCAGTACTTC; len: 15; v_gene: TRBV5-1; abundance: NA; d_gene: NA; j_gene: TRBJ2-5
CDR3aa: CAWTGQPGTEAFF; CDR3nt: TGTGCCTGGACTGGGCAGCCAGGCACTGAAGCTTTCTTT; len: 13; v_gene: TRBV30; abundance: NA; d_gene: NA; j_gene: TRBJ1-1
CDR3aa: CASSYNGGATDTQYF; CDR3nt: TGTGCCAGCAGTTATAATGGGGGGGCCACAGATACGCAGTATTTT; len: 15; v_gene: TRBV6-5; abundance: NA; d_gene: NA; j_gene: TRBJ2-3
CDR3aa: CASSSQGTDTQYF; CDR3nt: TGTGCCAGCAGTTCACAGGGGACAGATACGCAGTATTTT; len: 13; v_gene: TRBV2; abundance: NA; d_gene: TRBD1; j_gene: TRBJ2-3
CDR3aa: CASSGVGGDGYTF; CDR3nt: TGTGCCAGCAGTGGGGTTGGGGGGGATGGCTACACCTTC; len: 13; v_gene: TRBV2; abundance: once; d_gene: NA; j_gene: TRBJ1-2
CDR3aa: CASSLLSSGVDTGELFF; CDR3nt: TGCGCCAGCAGCTTGTTATCTTCCGGGGTCGACACCGGGGAGCTGTTTTTT; len: 17; v_gene: TRBV5-1; abundance: NA; d_gene: NA; j_gene: TRBJ2-2
CDR3aa: CASSQGAWSGTDTQYF; CDR3nt: TGCGCCAGCAGCCAAGGCGCGTGGAGTGGCACAGATACGCAGTATTTT; len: 16; v_gene: TRBV4-3; abundance: NA; d_gene: NA; j_gene: TRBJ2-3
CDR3aa: CASSRLAGLLSGELFF; CDR3nt: TGTGCCAGCAGTAGACTAGCGGGGCTCTTGAGCGGGGAGCTGTTTTTT; len: 16; v_gene: TRBV13; abundance: NA; d_gene: TRBD2; j_gene: TRBJ2-2
CDR3aa: CASSLSRGTGELFF; CDR3nt: TGTGCCAGCAGTCTGTCCAGGGGCACCGGGGAGCTGTTTTTT; len: 14; v_gene: TRBV7-9; abundance: NA; d_gene: NA; j_gene: TRBJ2-2
CDR3aa: CASSLGGEETQYF; CDR3nt: TGTGCCAGCAGCCTGGGCGGGGAAGAGACCCAGTACTTC; len: 13; v_gene: TRBV4-2; abundance: NA; d_gene: NA; j_gene: TRBJ2-5
CDR3aa: CASSHSSSYNSPLHF; CDR3nt: TGTGCCAGCAGCCACAGCAGCTCCTATAATTCACCCCTCCACTTT; len: 15; v_gene: TRBV25-1; abundance: NA; d_gene: NA; j_gene: TRBJ1-6
CDR3aa: CASSGTAFTEAFF; CDR3nt: TGTGCCAGCAGCGGGACAGCTTTCACTGAAGCTTTCTTT; len: 13; v_gene: TRBV7-3; abundance: once; d_gene: TRBD1; j_gene: TRBJ1-1
CDR3aa: CASSLTGGDREQFF; CDR3nt: TGTGCCAGCAGCTTAACCGGGGGGGATCGTGAGCAGTTCTTC; len: 14; v_gene: TRBV7-3; abundance: NA; d_gene: TRBD2; j_gene: TRBJ2-1
CDR3aa: CASRSGGDEKLFF; CDR3nt: TGTGCCAGCAGGTCAGGGGGTGACGAAAAACTGTTTTTT; len: 13; v_gene: TRBV6-1; abundance: NA; d_gene: TRBD1; j_gene: TRBJ1-4
CDR3aa: CASSGNRGGYLTGANVLTF; CDR3nt: TGTGCCAGCAGCGGAAACAGGGGAGGTTATTTAACTGGGGCCAACGTCCTGACTTTC; len: 19; v_gene: TRBV9; abundance: NA; d_gene: NA; j_gene: TRBJ2-6
CDR3aa: CASNRGQNTGELFF; CDR3nt: TGTGCCAGCAACAGGGGGCAGAACACCGGGGAGCTGTTTTTT; len: 14; v_gene: TRBV2; abundance: NA; d_gene: TRBD1; j_gene: TRBJ2-2
CDR3aa: CASSLGRNNEQFF; CDR3nt: TGTGCCAGCAGCTTGGGCAGGAACAATGAGCAGTTCTTC; len: 13; v_gene: TRBV11-2; abundance: NA; d_gene: NA; j_gene: TRBJ2-1
CDR3aa: CASTRAGAPNTEAFF; CDR3nt: TGTGCCAGCACGAGGGCGGGAGCCCCGAACACTGAAGCTTTCTTT; len: 15; v_gene: TRBV28; abundance: NA; d_gene: NA; j_gene: TRBJ1-1
CDR3aa: CASGYTLDGSLSNQPQHF; CDR3nt: TGTGCTAGTGGCTACACACTCGACGGGAGTCTTAGCAATCAGCCCCAGCATTTT; len: 18; v_gene: TRBV12-5; abundance: NA; d_gene: NA; j_gene: TRBJ1-5
CDR3aa: CASSSGASGYTF; CDR3nt: TGTGCCAGCAGTTCAGGGGCTAGTGGCTACACCTTC; len: 12; v_gene: TRBV6-6; abundance: NA; d_gene: NA; j_gene: TRBJ1-2
CDR3aa: CASMTGSVSYGYTF; CDR3nt: TGTGCCAGTATGACAGGGTCTGTTAGTTATGGCTACACCTTC; len: 14; v_gene: TRBV2; abundance: NA; d_gene: TRBD1; j_gene: TRBJ1-2
CDR3aa: CAWETTTNYGYTF; CDR3nt: TGTGCCTGGGAGACAACCACTAACTATGGCTACACCTTC; len: 13; v_gene: TRBV30; abundance: NA; d_gene: NA; j_gene: TRBJ1-2
CDR3aa: CASSERGSLGWGNTEAFF; CDR3nt: TGTGCCAGCAGTGAAAGGGGTTCTTTAGGGTGGGGGAACACTGAAGCTTTCTTT; len: 18; v_gene: TRBV6-1; abundance: NA; d_gene: NA; j_gene: TRBJ1-1
CDR3aa: CASSLWEGGNSPLHF; CDR3nt: TGTGCCAGCAGCTTATGGGAGGGTGGGAATTCACCCCTCCACTTT; len: 15; v_gene: TRBV7-2; abundance: NA; d_gene: NA; j_gene: TRBJ1-6
CDR3aa: CASSLGGPGETQYF; CDR3nt: TGCGCCAGCAGCTTGGGGGGGCCGGGGGAGACCCAGTACTTC; len: 14; v_gene: TRBV5-1; abundance: once; d_gene: NA; j_gene: TRBJ2-5
CDR3aa: CASRQGVGYTF; CDR3nt: TGTGCCAGCAGGCAGGGGGTAGGCTACACCTTC; len: 11; v_gene: TRBV6-1; abundance: once; d_gene: TRBD1; j_gene: TRBJ1-2
CDR3aa: CASSQGVVPGYTF; CDR3nt: TGTGCCAGCAGTCAGGGGGTGGTGCCGGGCTACACCTTC; len: 13; v_gene: TRBV7-3; abundance: NA; d_gene: TRBD1; j_gene: TRBJ1-2
CDR3aa: CASSLYGTGLTGELFF; CDR3nt: TGCGCCAGCAGCTTGTACGGGACAGGGCTAACCGGGGAGCTGTTTTTT; len: 16; v_gene: TRBV5-1; abundance: NA; d_gene: TRBD1; j_gene: TRBJ2-2
CDR3aa: CASSLATGGPPEQYF; CDR3nt: TGCGCCAGCAGCTTGGCGACAGGGGGCCCCCCCGAGCAGTACTTC; len: 15; v_gene: TRBV5-1; abundance: NA; d_gene: TRBD1; j_gene: TRBJ2-7
CDR3aa: CASSLGYTGSYEQYF; CDR3nt: TGTGCCAGCAGCCTCGGATATACGGGGTCCTACGAGCAGTACTTC; len: 15; v_gene: TRBV5-4; abundance: NA; d_gene: NA; j_gene: TRBJ2-7
CDR3aa: CASSHGLGVVTDTQYF; CDR3nt: TGTGCCAGCAGCCACGGACTAGGCGTGGTCACAGATACGCAGTATTTT; len: 16; v_gene: TRBV5-5; abundance: NA; d_gene: TRBD2; j_gene: TRBJ2-3
CDR3aa: CASSLRGPGEQYF; CDR3nt: TGTGCCAGCAGCTTAAGGGGGCCAGGAGAGCAGTACTTC; len: 13; v_gene: TRBV7-3; abundance: NA; d_gene: NA; j_gene: TRBJ2-7
CDR3aa: CAWSTGRDRVEKLFF; CDR3nt: TGTGCCTGGAGCACCGGACGGGACAGGGTCGAAAAACTGTTTTTT; len: 15; v_gene: TRBV30; abundance: NA; d_gene: TRBD1; j_gene: TRBJ1-4
CDR3aa: CASSRIAGALTDTQYF; CDR3nt: TGTGCCAGCAGCCGGATAGCGGGGGCCCTCACAGATACGCAGTATTTT; len: 16; v_gene: TRBV5-4; abundance: NA; d_gene: TRBD2; j_gene: TRBJ2-3
CDR3aa: CASSVLAGGQETQYF; CDR3nt: TGTGCCAGCAGTGTTCTAGCGGGGGGCCAAGAGACCCAGTACTTC; len: 15; v_gene: TRBV6-1; abundance: NA; d_gene: TRBD2; j_gene: TRBJ2-5
CDR3aa: CASSQDQGGTQYF; CDR3nt: TGCGCCAGCAGCCAAGATCAGGGGGGGACCCAGTACTTC; len: 13; v_gene: TRBV4-3; abundance: NA; d_gene: NA; j_gene: TRBJ2-5
CDR3aa: CASSTRTGRETQYF; CDR3nt: TGTGCCAGTAGTACCCGGACAGGGAGAGAGACCCAGTACTTC; len: 14; v_gene: TRBV19; abundance: NA; d_gene: TRBD1; j_gene: TRBJ2-5
CDR3aa: CASSPAPEAFF; CDR3nt: TGTGCCAGCAGCCCAGCGCCCGAAGCTTTCTTT; len: 11; v_gene: TRBV7-9; abundance: NA; d_gene: NA; j_gene: TRBJ1-1
CDR3aa: CASSSGLTGGADTQYF; CDR3nt: TGCGCCAGCAGCTCGGGCCTGACAGGGGGCGCAGATACGCAGTATTTT; len: 16; v_gene: TRBV5-1; abundance: NA; d_gene: TRBD1; j_gene: TRBJ2-3
CDR3aa: CASSPGVSTDTQYF; CDR3nt: TGTGCCAGCAGCCCCGGGGTAAGCACAGATACGCAGTATTTT; len: 14; v_gene: TRBV4-2; abundance: once; d_gene: NA; j_gene: TRBJ2-3
CDR3aa: CASSQRGGPPSYYGYTF; CDR3nt: TGTGCCAGCAGCCAGCGGGGAGGGCCACCATCTTACTATGGCTACACCTTC; len: 17; v_gene: TRBV7-8; abundance: NA; d_gene: NA; j_gene: TRBJ1-2
CDR3aa: CASSPSTGDYTDTQYF; CDR3nt: TGCGCCAGCAGCCCTTCCACAGGGGATTACACAGATACGCAGTATTTT; len: 16; v_gene: TRBV5-1; abundance: NA; d_gene: TRBD1; j_gene: TRBJ2-3
CDR3aa: CASSYGGTYGYTF; CDR3nt: TGTGCCAGCAGTTACGGGGGGACTTATGGCTACACCTTC; len: 13; v_gene: TRBV6-5; abundance: NA; d_gene: NA; j_gene: TRBJ1-2
CDR3aa: CASSLTTGLRSGANVLTF; CDR3nt: TGTGCCAGCAGCCTCACTACAGGACTACGCTCTGGGGCCAACGTCCTGACTTTC; len: 18; v_gene: TRBV7-2; abundance: NA; d_gene: NA; j_gene: TRBJ2-6
CDR3aa: CASSPGDRGSMLRSYEQYF; CDR3nt: TGTGCCAGCAGTCCTGGGGACAGGGGGTCTATGCTACGATCCTACGAGCAGTACTTC; len: 19; v_gene: TRBV27; abundance: NA; d_gene: TRBD1; j_gene: TRBJ2-7